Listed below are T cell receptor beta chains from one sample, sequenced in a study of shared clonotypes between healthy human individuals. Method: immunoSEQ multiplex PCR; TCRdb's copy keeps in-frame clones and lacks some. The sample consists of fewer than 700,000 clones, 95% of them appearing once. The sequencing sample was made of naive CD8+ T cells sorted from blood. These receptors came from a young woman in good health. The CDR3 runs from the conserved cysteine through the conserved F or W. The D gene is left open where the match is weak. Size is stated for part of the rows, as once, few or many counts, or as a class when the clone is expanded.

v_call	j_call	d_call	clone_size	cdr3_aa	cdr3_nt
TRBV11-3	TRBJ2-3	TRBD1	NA	CASSQGQGTDTQYF	TGTGCCAGCAGCCAGGGACAGGGGACAGATACGCAGTATTTT
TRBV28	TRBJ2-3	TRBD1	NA	CASEQGRWSTDTQYF	TGTGCCAGCGAACAGGGGCGGTGGTCCACAGATACGCAGTATTTT
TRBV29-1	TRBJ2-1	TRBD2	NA	CSVPSGTSGRGGYNEQFF	TGCAGCGTCCCTTCCGGGACTAGCGGGAGGGGGGGATACAATGAGCAGTTCTTC
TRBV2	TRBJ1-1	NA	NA	CASRSGPTDLNTEAFF	TGTGCCAGCAGATCAGGGCCGACAGACCTGAACACTGAAGCTTTCTTT
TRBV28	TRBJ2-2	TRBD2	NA	CASSFPGLAGGRNTGELFF	TGTGCCAGCAGTTTCCCGGGACTAGCGGGAGGACGGAACACCGGGGAGCTGTTTTTT
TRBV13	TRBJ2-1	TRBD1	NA	CASSITGTGGNEQFF	TGTGCCAGCAGCATAACCGGGACAGGGGGCAATGAGCAGTTCTTC
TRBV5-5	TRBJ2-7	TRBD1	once	CASSLERTGASYEQYF	TGTGCCAGCAGCTTGGAGAGGACAGGGGCCTCCTACGAGCAGTACTTC
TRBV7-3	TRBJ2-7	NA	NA	CASSLALGEQYF	TGTGCCAGCAGCTTAGCTCTGGGGGAGCAGTACTTC
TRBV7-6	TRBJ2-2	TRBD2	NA	CASSLAPLAGAELFF	TGTGCCAGCAGCTTAGCGCCTCTAGCGGGAGCGGAGCTGTTTTTT
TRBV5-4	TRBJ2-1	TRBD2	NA	CASTQIGGREHNEQFF	TGTGCCAGCACCCAAATCGGGGGGAGGGAACACAATGAGCAGTTCTTC
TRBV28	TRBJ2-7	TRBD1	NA	CASSSLPGQGYEQYF	TGTGCCAGCAGTTCCCTTCCGGGACAGGGGTACGAGCAGTACTTC
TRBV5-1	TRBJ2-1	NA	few	CASSLGNEQFF	TGCGCCAGCAGCTTGGGCAATGAGCAGTTCTTC
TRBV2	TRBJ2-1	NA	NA	CASSELVLSYNEQFF	TGTGCCAGCAGTGAACTGGTACTCTCCTACAATGAGCAGTTCTTC
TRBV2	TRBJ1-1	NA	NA	CASSEMTPYTEAFF	TGTGCCAGCAGTGAAATGACTCCGTACACTGAAGCTTTCTTT
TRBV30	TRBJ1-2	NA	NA	CAWSEGDGYTF	TGTGCCTGGAGTGAGGGGGATGGCTACACCTTC
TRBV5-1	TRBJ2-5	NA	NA	CASSPRSGAQETQYF	TGCGCCAGCAGCCCTCGGTCGGGGGCCCAAGAGACCCAGTACTTC
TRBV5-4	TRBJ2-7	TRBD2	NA	CASSIVAGDSREQYF	TGTGCCAGCAGCATAGTGGCGGGAGATTCCCGCGAGCAGTACTTC
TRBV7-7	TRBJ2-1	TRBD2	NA	CASSLGTSGVYNEQFF	TGTGCCAGCAGCCTTGGGACTAGCGGGGTATACAATGAGCAGTTCTTC
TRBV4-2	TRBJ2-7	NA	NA	CASSQDLESYEQYF	TGTGCCAGCAGCCAAGATCTGGAGTCCTACGAGCAGTACTTC
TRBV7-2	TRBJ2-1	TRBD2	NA	CASSLDPSREGGDEQFF	TGTGCCAGCAGCTTAGATCCCTCGCGGGAGGGCGGCGATGAGCAGTTCTTC
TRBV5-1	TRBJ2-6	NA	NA	CASRTREGHSSGANVLTF	TGCGCCAGCAGGACCAGGGAGGGACATAGCTCTGGGGCCAACGTCCTGACTTTC
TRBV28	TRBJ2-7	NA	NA	CASSFRQGGLGDEQYF	TGTGCCAGCAGTTTCAGGCAGGGTGGACTCGGGGACGAGCAGTACTTC
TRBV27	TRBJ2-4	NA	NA	CASSLSWWAGEGNIQYF	TGTGCCAGCAGTTTATCATGGTGGGCAGGGGAGGGGAACATTCAGTACTTC
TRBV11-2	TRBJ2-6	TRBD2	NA	CASSSTNLLAGAGANVLTF	TGTGCCAGCAGCTCTACAAATCTACTAGCGGGAGCTGGGGCCAACGTCCTGACTTTC
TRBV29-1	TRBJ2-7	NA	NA	CSVQSPDASYEQYF	TGCAGCGTGCAAAGCCCAGACGCCTCCTACGAGCAGTACTTC
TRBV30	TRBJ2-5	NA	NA	CAWSVFGGEETQYF	TGTGCCTGGAGTGTATTTGGAGGGGAAGAGACCCAGTACTTC
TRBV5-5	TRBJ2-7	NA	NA	CASSLEGESSYEQYF	TGTGCCAGCAGCTTGGAGGGGGAGAGCTCCTACGAGCAGTACTTC
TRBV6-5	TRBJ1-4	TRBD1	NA	CASSYSSRGRNEKLFF	TGTGCCAGCAGTTACTCGAGCAGGGGGCGGAATGAAAAACTGTTTTTT
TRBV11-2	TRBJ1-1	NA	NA	CASSLGLSMNTEAFF	TGTGCCAGCAGCTTAGGTTTGAGCATGAACACTGAAGCTTTCTTT
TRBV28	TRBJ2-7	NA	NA	CASSLLTQSYEQYF	TGTGCCAGCAGTTTACTGACTCAGAGCTACGAGCAGTACTTC
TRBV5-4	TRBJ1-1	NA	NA	CASSLRGGTEAFF	TGTGCCAGCAGCTTGAGAGGGGGCACTGAAGCTTTCTTT
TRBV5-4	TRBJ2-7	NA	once	CASSLGGEGYEQYF	TGTGCCAGCAGCTTGGGGGGGGAAGGCTACGAGCAGTACTTC
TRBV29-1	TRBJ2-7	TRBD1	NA	CSVGGTGAYEQYF	TGCAGCGTGGGTGGGACAGGGGCCTACGAGCAGTACTTC
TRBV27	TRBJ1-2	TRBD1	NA	CASSAIDRVKGYTF	TGTGCCAGCAGTGCGATTGACAGGGTAAAGGGCTACACCTTC